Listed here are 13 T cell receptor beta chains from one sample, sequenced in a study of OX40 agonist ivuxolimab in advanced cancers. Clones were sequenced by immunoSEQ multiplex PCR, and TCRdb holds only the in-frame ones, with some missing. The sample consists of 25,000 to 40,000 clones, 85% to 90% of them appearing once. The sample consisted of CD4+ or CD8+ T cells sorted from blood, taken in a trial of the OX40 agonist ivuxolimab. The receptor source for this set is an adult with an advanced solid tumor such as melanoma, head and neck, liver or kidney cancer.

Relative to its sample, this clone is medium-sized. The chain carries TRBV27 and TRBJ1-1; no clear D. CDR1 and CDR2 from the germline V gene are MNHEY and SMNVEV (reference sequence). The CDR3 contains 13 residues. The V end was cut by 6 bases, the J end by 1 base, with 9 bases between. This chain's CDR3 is CASREAENTEAFF. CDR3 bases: TGTGCCAGCAGAGAGGCAGAGAACACTGAAGCTTTCTTT.

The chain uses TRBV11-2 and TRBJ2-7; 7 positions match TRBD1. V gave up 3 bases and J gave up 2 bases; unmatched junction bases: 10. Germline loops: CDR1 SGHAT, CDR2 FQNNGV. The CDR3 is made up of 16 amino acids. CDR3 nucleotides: TGTGCCAGCAGCTTTCTTACCGGGACAGCTACCTACGAGCAGTACTTC. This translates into CASSFLTGTATYEQYF.

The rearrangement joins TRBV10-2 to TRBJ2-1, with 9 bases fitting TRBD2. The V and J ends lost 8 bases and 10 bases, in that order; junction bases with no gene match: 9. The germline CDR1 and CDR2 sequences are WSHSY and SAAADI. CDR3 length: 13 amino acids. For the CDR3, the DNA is TGCGCCAGCCTTTCGGGACTAGCCCTAGAGCAGTTCTTC. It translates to CASLSGLALEQFF.

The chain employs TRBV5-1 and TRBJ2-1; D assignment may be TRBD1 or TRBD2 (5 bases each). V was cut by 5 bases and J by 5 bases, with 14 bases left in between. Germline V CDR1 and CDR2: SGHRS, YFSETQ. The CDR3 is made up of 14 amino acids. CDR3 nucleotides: TGCGCCAGCAGGAGGGGAACCGGCGACAATGAGCAGTTCTTC. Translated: CASRRGTGDNEQFF.

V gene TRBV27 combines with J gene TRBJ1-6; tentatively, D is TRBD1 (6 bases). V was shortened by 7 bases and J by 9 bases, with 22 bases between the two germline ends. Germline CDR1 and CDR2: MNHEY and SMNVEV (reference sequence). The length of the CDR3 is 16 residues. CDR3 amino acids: CASTPFAGALTSPLHF. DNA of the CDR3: TGTGCCAGCACCCCTTTCGCGGGGGCGCTTACTTCACCCCTCCACTTT.

CDR3 loop: CASSGGWGSYEQYF. In DNA, the CDR3 is TGTGCCAGCAGCGGGGGTTGGGGTTCCTACGAGCAGTACTTC. The chain combines TRBV9 with TRBJ2-7; no definite D call. This CDR3 is 14 amino acids long. Germline assignment: CDR1 SGDLS and CDR2 YYNGEE. V lost 3 bases to trimming and J lost 1 base, with 11 bases between them.

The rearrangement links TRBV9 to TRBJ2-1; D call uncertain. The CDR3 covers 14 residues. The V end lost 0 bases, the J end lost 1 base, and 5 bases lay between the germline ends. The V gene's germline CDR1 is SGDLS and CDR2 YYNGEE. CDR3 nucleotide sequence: TGTGCCAGCAGCGTAGCGGCATCCTACAATGAGCAGTTCTTC. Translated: CASSVAASYNEQFF.

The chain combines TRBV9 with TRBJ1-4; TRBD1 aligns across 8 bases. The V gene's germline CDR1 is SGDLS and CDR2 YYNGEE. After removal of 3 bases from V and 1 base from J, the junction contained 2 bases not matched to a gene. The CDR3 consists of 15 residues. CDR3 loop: CASSEQGGTNEKLFF. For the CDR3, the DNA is TGTGCCAGCAGCGAACAGGGGGGAACTAATGAAAAACTGTTTTTT.

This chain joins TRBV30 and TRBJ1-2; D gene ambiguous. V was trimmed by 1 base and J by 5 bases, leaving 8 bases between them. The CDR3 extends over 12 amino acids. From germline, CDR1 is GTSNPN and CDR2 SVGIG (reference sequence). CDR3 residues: CAWSGDNYGYTF. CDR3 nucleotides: TGTGCCTGGAGTGGAGACAATTATGGCTACACCTTC.

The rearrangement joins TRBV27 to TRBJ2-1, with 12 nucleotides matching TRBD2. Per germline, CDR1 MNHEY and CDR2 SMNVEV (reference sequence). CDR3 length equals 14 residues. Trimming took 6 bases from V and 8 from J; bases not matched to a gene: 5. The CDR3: CASRLASGRDEQFF. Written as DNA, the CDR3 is TGTGCCAGCAGGCTGGCTAGCGGGAGGGATGAGCAGTTCTTC.

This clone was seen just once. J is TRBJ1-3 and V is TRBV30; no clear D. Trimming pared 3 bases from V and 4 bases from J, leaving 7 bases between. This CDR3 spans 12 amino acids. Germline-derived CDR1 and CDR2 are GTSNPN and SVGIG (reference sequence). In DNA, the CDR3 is TGTGCCTGGAGCCCCCCCGGAAACACCATATATTTT. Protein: CAWSPPGNTIYF.

The CDR3 region has the DNA TGTGCCAGCAGCTTAGTTCTGGGTCTGGGGACAGATACGCAGTATTTT. It is translated as CASSLVLGLGTDTQYF. The chain combines TRBV7-9 with TRBJ2-3; D is uncertain. Trimming removed 1 base at V and 3 bases at J, with 14 bases between. The V gene's germline CDR1 is SEHNR and CDR2 FQNEAQ (reference sequence). The length of the CDR3 is 16 residues.

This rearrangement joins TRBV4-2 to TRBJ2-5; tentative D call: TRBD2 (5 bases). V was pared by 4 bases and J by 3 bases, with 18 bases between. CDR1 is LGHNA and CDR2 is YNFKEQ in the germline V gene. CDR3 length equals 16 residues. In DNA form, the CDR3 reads TGTGCCAGCAGCCGACTGGGGAGTTTTCAAGAAGAGACCCAGTACTTC. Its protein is CASSRLGSFQEETQYF.